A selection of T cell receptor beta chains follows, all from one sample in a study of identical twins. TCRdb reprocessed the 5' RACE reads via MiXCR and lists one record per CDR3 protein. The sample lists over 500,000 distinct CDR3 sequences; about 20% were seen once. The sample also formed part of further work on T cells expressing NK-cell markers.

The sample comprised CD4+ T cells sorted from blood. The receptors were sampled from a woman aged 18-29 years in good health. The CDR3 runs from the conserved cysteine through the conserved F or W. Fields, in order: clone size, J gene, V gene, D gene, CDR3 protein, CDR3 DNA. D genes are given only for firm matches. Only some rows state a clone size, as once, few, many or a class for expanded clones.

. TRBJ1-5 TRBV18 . CASSPPGGFHQPQHF TGTGCCAGCTCACCACCTGGAGGGTTCCATCAGCCCCAGCATTTT
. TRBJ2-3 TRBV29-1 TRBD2 CIRVAGADTQYF TGCATCCGGGTAGCGGGAGCAGATACGCAGTATTTT
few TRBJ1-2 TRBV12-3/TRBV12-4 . CASRSQEASGYTF TGTGCCAGCAGATCACAGGAGGCGAGCGGCTACACCTTC
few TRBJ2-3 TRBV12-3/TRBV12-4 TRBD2 CASDGGGGTDTQYF TGTGCCAGCGATGGCGGGGGAGGCACAGATACGCAGTATTTT
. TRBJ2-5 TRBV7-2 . CASSFAVAEGETQYF TGTGCCAGCAGCTTTGCGGTGGCGGAAGGAGAGACCCAGTACTTC
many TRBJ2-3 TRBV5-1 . CASSFSLQDLGDTQYF TGCGCCAGCAGCTTTTCCCTACAGGACCTTGGGGATACGCAGTATTTT
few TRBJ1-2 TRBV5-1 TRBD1 CASSSGDSRYGYTF TGCGCCAGCAGCTCGGGGGACAGCCGCTATGGCTACACCTTC
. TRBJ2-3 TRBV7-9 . CASSFVGADTQYF TGTGCCAGCAGCTTTGTGGGAGCGGATACGCAGTATTTT
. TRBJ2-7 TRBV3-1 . CASSHSPGNEQYF TGTGCCAGCAGCCATTCCCCGGGTAACGAGCAGTACTTC
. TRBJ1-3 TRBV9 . CASSVAGGNTIYF TGTGCCAGCAGCGTGGCCGGTGGAAACACCATATATTTT
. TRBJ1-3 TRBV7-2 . CASSFFMLGTGNTIYF TGTGCCAGCAGCTTCTTCATGTTAGGGACAGGAAACACCATATATTTT
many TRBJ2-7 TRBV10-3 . CAIWMGSTYEQYF TGTGCCATCTGGATGGGTTCAACCTACGAGCAGTACTTC
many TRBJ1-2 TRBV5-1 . CASSLGGRLNGYTF TGCGCCAGCAGCCTAGGGGGACGTCTTAATGGCTACACCTTC
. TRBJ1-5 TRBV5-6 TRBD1 CASSSRARTGGNQPQHF TGTGCCAGCAGCTCCAGGGCCCGGACAGGGGGCAATCAGCCCCAGCATTTT
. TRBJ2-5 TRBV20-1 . CSAQPREETQYF TGCAGTGCTCAACCCAGGGAAGAGACCCAGTACTTC
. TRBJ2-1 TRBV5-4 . CASSLASGNEQFF TGTGCCAGCAGCTTGGCCTCCGGCAATGAGCAGTTCTTC
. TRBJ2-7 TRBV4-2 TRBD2 CATRGGGYEQYF TGTGCCACCCGGGGGGGCGGGTACGAGCAGTACTTC
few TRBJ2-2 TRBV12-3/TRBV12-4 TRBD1 CASNVQDPGQGIPGELFF TGTGCCAGCAATGTCCAGGACCCGGGACAGGGTATACCCGGGGAGCTGTTTTTT
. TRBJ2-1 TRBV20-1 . CSASNGPHPVNEQFF TGCAGTGCTAGTAACGGGCCCCATCCGGTCAATGAGCAGTTCTTC
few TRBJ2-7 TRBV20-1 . CSAAADRSYEQYF TGCAGTGCTGCCGCTGACAGGTCCTACGAGCAGTACTTC
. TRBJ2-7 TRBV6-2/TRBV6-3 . CASGYPRDSEQYF TGTGCCAGCGGGTACCCGAGGGATTCCGAGCAGTACTTC
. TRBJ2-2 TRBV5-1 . CASSIGADTGELFF TGCGCCAGCAGTATCGGGGCTGACACCGGGGAGCTGTTTTTT
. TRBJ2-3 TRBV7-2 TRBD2 CASSLSGTITLDTQYF TGTGCCAGCAGCTTAAGTGGGACTATAACCCTCGATACGCAGTATTTT
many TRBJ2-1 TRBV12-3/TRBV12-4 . CASSHRDEQFF TGTGCCAGCAGCCATAGGGATGAGCAGTTCTTC
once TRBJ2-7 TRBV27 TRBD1 CASSLRDRAFYEQYF TGTGCCAGCAGTTTAAGGGACAGGGCCTTCTACGAGCAGTACTTC
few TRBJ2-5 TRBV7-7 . CASSLVVLGETQYF TGTGCCAGCAGCTTAGTAGTTTTGGGAGAGACCCAGTACTTC
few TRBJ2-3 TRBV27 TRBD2 CATKAGDRGTQYF TGTGCCACCAAAGCGGGAGATAGGGGTACGCAGTATTTT
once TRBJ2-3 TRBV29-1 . CSVVGIDTQYF TGCAGCGTTGTCGGGATAGATACGCAGTATTTT
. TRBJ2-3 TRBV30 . CAWSSGSSTDTQYF TGTGCCTGGAGTTCGGGATCTAGCACAGATACGCAGTATTTT
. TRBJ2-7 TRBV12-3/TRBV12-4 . CVSSFTWAFDSAYEQYF TGTGTCAGCAGTTTTACTTGGGCGTTCGACTCCGCCTACGAGCAGTACTTC
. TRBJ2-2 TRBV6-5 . CACRRVTGELFF TGTGCCTGTAGGAGGGTTACCGGGGAGCTGTTTTTT
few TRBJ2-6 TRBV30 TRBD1 CAWSRGTGYSGANVLTF TGTGCCTGGAGTAGGGGGACAGGATATTCTGGGGCCAACGTCCTGACTTTC
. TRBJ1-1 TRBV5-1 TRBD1 CASSLAVAGGNTEAFF TGCGCCAGCAGCTTGGCCGTGGCAGGGGGGAACACTGAAGCTTTCTTT
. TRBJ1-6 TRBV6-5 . CASSYVENSPLHF TGTGCCAGCAGTTACGTGGAAAATTCACCCCTCCACTTT
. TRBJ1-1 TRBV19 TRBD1 CASSGQGKAFF TGTGCCAGTAGTGGACAGGGAAAGGCTTTCTTT
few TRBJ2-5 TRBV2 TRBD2 CASVLGGGETQYF TGTGCCAGCGTGCTCGGGGGAGGGGAGACCCAGTACTTC
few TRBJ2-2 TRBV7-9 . CASSLLPANTGELFF TGTGCCAGCAGCTTACTACCCGCGAACACCGGGGAGCTGTTTTTT
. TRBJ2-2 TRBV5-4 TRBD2 CASSLVVGRASGELFF TGTGCCAGCAGCTTGGTTGTCGGGAGGGCCTCCGGGGAGCTGTTTTTT
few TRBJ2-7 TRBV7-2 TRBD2 CASSLGSGLGEQYF TGTGCCAGCAGCTTAGGTTCGGGACTAGGCGAGCAGTACTTC
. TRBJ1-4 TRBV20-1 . CSARGGRAEKLFF TGCAGTGCTAGAGGGGGACGGGCTGAAAAACTGTTTTTT
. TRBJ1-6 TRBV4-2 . CASSQDSSSPLHF TGTGCCAGCAGCCAAGATTCTTCCTCACCCCTCCACTTT
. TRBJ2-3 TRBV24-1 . CATSAAGSTDTQYF TGTGCCACCAGTGCGGCGGGGAGCACAGATACGCAGTATTTT
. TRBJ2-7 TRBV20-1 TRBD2 CSARPSGRSYEQYF TGCAGTGCTAGACCTAGCGGGAGATCTTACGAGCAGTACTTC
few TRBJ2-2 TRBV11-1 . CASSPALELFF TGTGCCAGCAGCCCCGCCCTGGAGCTGTTTTTT
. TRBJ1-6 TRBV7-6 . CASSFRQGTSPLHF TGTGCCAGCAGCTTTCGGCAGGGGACTTCACCCCTCCACTTT
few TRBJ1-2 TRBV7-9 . CASSSGQSYTF TGTGCCAGCAGCTCCGGACAGAGCTACACCTTC
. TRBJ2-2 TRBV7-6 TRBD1 CASSRHRGRANTGELFF TGTGCCAGCAGCCGTCATAGGGGGCGGGCTAACACCGGGGAGCTGTTTTTT
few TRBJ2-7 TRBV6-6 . CASKSSDYYEQYF TGTGCCAGCAAGTCCTCGGACTACTACGAGCAGTACTTC
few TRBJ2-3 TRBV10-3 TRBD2 CAIRTGLAGGNTQYF TGTGCCATCAGGACCGGACTAGCGGGCGGGAATACGCAGTATTTT
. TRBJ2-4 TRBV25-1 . CASSDPGGIQYF TGTGCCAGCAGTGACCCCGGCGGGATTCAGTACTTC
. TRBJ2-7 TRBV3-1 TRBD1 CASSQAYRGDEQYF TGTGCCAGCAGCCAAGCTTACAGGGGTGACGAGCAGTACTTC
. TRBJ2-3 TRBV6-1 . CASRRDGLTDTQYF TGTGCCAGCAGAAGGGACGGACTCACAGATACGCAGTATTTT
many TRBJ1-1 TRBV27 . CASSATGRTEAFF TGTGCCAGCAGTGCCACAGGGAGGACTGAAGCTTTCTTT
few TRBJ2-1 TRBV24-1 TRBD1 CATSDAGTDANEQFF TGTGCCACCAGTGATGCCGGGACAGACGCCAATGAGCAGTTCTTC
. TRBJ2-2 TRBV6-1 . CASRTTQGKTGELFF TGTGCCAGCAGAACCACGCAGGGGAAGACCGGGGAGCTGTTTTTT